This T cell receptor beta chain was sequenced for a study of T cells in Graves' hyperthyroidism and ophthalmopathy. Points from the study as a whole: Blood also held most thyroid clonotypes expanded beyond 0.001. The model's output predicted ophthalmopathy at a median of 6.5 months prior to onset.

The source material, RNA transcripts, was used to amplify TCR beta CDR3 regions. HTBI primers drove first-round RT-PCR of the TCR CDR3. TCRdb re-derived calls from the multiplex PCR reads in MiXCR, one entry per CDR3 protein. The sample holds a few hundred thousand distinct CDR3 sequences, around a sixth seen once. The junction had 7 bases not matched to a gene; V was cut back by 4 bases and J by 1 base. Germline assignment: CDR1 SGHTA and CDR2 FQGNSA. The CDR3 runs to 16 residues. Details on this clonotype: What it recognizes is unknown.

Among ophthalmopathy patients, the Clinical Activity Score reached at least 3, the NOSPECS grade reached at least 4, and duration remained under 3 months. Fresh peripheral blood, about 9.6 ml, yielded the PBMCs. The genes are TRBV7-2 and TRBJ1-5, with 7 bases lining up with TRBD1. This clonotype originated in a man aged 18 to 35 with Graves' ophthalmopathy. Sequencing input: blood. Here the CDR3 reads CASSSRGLGSNQPQHF. In DNA form, the CDR3 reads TGTGCCAGCAGCTCAAGGGGGCTGGGGAGCAATCAGCCCCAGCATTTT.